A selection of T cell receptor beta chains follows, all from one sample in a study of blood T cell repertoires in COVID-19. Profiling relied on immunoSEQ multiplex PCR, and the TCRdb table lists in-frame clones only, not all of them. This sample yields around 380,000 clones, of which approximately 80% are seen a single time; around 1.1% belongs to the top ten. Sample: peripheral blood. The receptors originated from a human donor with acute or convalescent COVID-19. The donor label of this sample is uncertain. Each CDR3 is given with its conserved first and last residue. Each record gives: D gene, V gene, J gene, clone size, CDR3 protein, CDR3 DNA. D genes are given only for firm matches. Rows give clone size only sometimes, using once, few, many, or a class for an expanded clone.

D gene: .
V gene: TRBV19
J gene: TRBJ1-2
clone size: .
CDR3 protein: CASSIKSPGSGYGYTF
CDR3 DNA: TGTGCCAGTAGTATTAAGTCCCCCGGGAGCGGCTATGGCTACACCTTC

D gene: .
V gene: TRBV30
J gene: TRBJ2-5
clone size: .
CDR3 protein: CAWSRNNPETQYF
CDR3 DNA: TGTGCCTGGAGTAGAAACAACCCAGAGACCCAGTACTTC

D gene: .
V gene: TRBV7-9
J gene: TRBJ1-4
clone size: .
CDR3 protein: CASSPGLGSSEKLFF
CDR3 DNA: TGTGCCAGCAGCCCGGGTCTCGGGTCGAGTGAAAAACTGTTTTTT

D gene: TRBD2
V gene: TRBV11-3
J gene: TRBJ2-1
clone size: .
CDR3 protein: CASSLQAGGNEQFF
CDR3 DNA: TGTGCCAGCAGCTTACAAGCGGGAGGGAATGAGCAGTTCTTC

D gene: TRBD1
V gene: TRBV7-7
J gene: TRBJ2-3
clone size: .
CDR3 protein: CASSPSRARGFTDTQYF
CDR3 DNA: TGTGCCAGCAGCCCCTCCCGGGCCAGGGGGTTTACAGATACGCAGTATTTT

D gene: TRBD1
V gene: TRBV4-2
J gene: TRBJ1-1
clone size: .
CDR3 protein: CASSKGEAGGRTEAFF
CDR3 DNA: TGTGCCAGCAGCAAGGGGGAGGCAGGGGGAAGGACTGAAGCTTTCTTT

D gene: TRBD1
V gene: TRBV11-2
J gene: TRBJ2-7
clone size: .
CDR3 protein: CASSLAPGQASYEQYF
CDR3 DNA: TGTGCCAGCAGCTTGGCACCGGGACAGGCATCCTACGAGCAGTACTTC

D gene: .
V gene: TRBV5-1
J gene: TRBJ2-7
clone size: .
CDR3 protein: CASSLAGGTGNYEQYF
CDR3 DNA: TGCGCCAGCAGCTTGGCGGGGGGGACAGGGAACTACGAGCAGTACTTC

D gene: TRBD2
V gene: TRBV5-1
J gene: TRBJ2-5
clone size: .
CDR3 protein: CASSSGTSGREETQYF
CDR3 DNA: TGCGCCAGCAGCTCCGGGACTAGCGGGAGGGAGGAGACCCAGTACTTC

D gene: .
V gene: TRBV7-8
J gene: TRBJ1-5
clone size: .
CDR3 protein: CASSLDPTGTHQPQHF
CDR3 DNA: TGTGCCAGCAGCTTAGACCCCACAGGGACACATCAGCCCCAGCATTTT

D gene: TRBD1
V gene: TRBV28
J gene: TRBJ1-2
clone size: .
CDR3 protein: CASSLQLRDSYGYTF
CDR3 DNA: TGTGCCAGCAGTTTACAACTCCGGGACAGCTATGGCTACACCTTC

D gene: .
V gene: TRBV27
J gene: TRBJ1-5
clone size: few
CDR3 protein: CASSFTSRRGASNQPQHF
CDR3 DNA: TGTGCCAGCAGTTTTACTAGCCGGCGTGGAGCCAGCAATCAGCCCCAGCATTTT

D gene: TRBD1
V gene: TRBV5-1
J gene: TRBJ1-2
clone size: few
CDR3 protein: CASSPQGQANYGYTF
CDR3 DNA: TGCGCCAGCAGCCCGCAGGGACAGGCCAACTATGGCTACACCTTC

D gene: .
V gene: TRBV29-1
J gene: TRBJ1-2
clone size: once
CDR3 protein: CSGGLAPYGYTF
CDR3 DNA: TGCAGCGGAGGACTTGCCCCCTATGGCTACACCTTC

D gene: TRBD1
V gene: TRBV29-1
J gene: TRBJ1-2
clone size: .
CDR3 protein: CSVRPAGGWRGYTF
CDR3 DNA: TGCAGCGTTAGACCAGCAGGGGGCTGGAGAGGCTACACCTTC

D gene: .
V gene: TRBV2
J gene: TRBJ2-5
clone size: .
CDR3 protein: CASSGGASGEKETQYF
CDR3 DNA: TGTGCCAGCAGTGGGGGGGCTAGCGGCGAAAAAGAGACCCAGTACTTC

D gene: .
V gene: TRBV19
J gene: TRBJ1-3
clone size: .
CDR3 protein: CASSFTIYF
CDR3 DNA: TGTGCCAGTAGCTTCACCATATATTTT

D gene: .
V gene: TRBV30
J gene: TRBJ2-7
clone size: .
CDR3 protein: CAWSVAGGGLRQYF
CDR3 DNA: TGTGCCTGGAGTGTGGCCGGGGGTGGCCTCCGGCAGTACTTC

D gene: TRBD1
V gene: TRBV4-1
J gene: TRBJ1-5
clone size: .
CDR3 protein: CASRGQGWDQPQHF
CDR3 DNA: TGCGCCAGCAGGGGACAGGGGTGGGATCAGCCCCAGCATTTT

D gene: .
V gene: TRBV7-9
J gene: TRBJ1-4
clone size: once
CDR3 protein: CASSSSTGYTTNEKLFF
CDR3 DNA: TGTGCCAGCAGCTCATCGACAGGTTATACAACTAATGAAAAACTGTTTTTT

D gene: .
V gene: TRBV7-9
J gene: TRBJ1-2
clone size: few
CDR3 protein: CASSLRGLYDGYTF
CDR3 DNA: TGTGCCAGCAGCCTGCGGGGGTTGTACGATGGCTACACCTTC

D gene: TRBD1
V gene: TRBV5-4
J gene: TRBJ2-5
clone size: .
CDR3 protein: CASSLGTGGGQETQYF
CDR3 DNA: TGTGCCAGCAGCCTCGGGACAGGGGGGGGTCAAGAGACCCAGTACTTC

D gene: .
V gene: TRBV6-5
J gene: TRBJ2-7
clone size: few
CDR3 protein: CASSYGGALSYEQYF
CDR3 DNA: TGTGCCAGCAGTTACGGTGGGGCCTTGAGCTACGAGCAGTACTTC

D gene: TRBD1
V gene: TRBV25-1
J gene: TRBJ2-5
clone size: .
CDR3 protein: CASSGWTGLVGETQYF
CDR3 DNA: TGTGCCAGCAGTGGCTGGACAGGGTTGGTAGGAGAGACCCAGTACTTC

D gene: TRBD2
V gene: TRBV13
J gene: TRBJ2-7
clone size: .
CDR3 protein: CASSGTSGGAWVSEQYF
CDR3 DNA: TGTGCCAGCAGCGGAACTAGCGGGGGGGCCTGGGTTTCCGAGCAGTACTTC

D gene: .
V gene: TRBV6-1
J gene: TRBJ1-1
clone size: .
CDR3 protein: CASSERRGAGGTEAFF
CDR3 DNA: TGTGCCAGCAGTGAAAGGAGAGGGGCGGGGGGCACTGAAGCTTTCTTT

D gene: TRBD1
V gene: TRBV3-1/TRBV3-2
J gene: TRBJ1-1
clone size: .
CDR3 protein: CASSPRDRGGTEAFF
CDR3 DNA: TGTGCCAGCAGCCCTAGGGACAGGGGTGGCACTGAAGCTTTCTTT

D gene: .
V gene: TRBV5-1
J gene: TRBJ1-1
clone size: .
CDR3 protein: CASSLEARTPEKSTEAFF
CDR3 DNA: TGCGCCAGCAGCTTGGAGGCCCGGACACCAGAAAAAAGCACTGAAGCTTTCTTT

D gene: .
V gene: TRBV20-1
J gene: TRBJ1-1
clone size: .
CDR3 protein: CSAKGVEAFF
CDR3 DNA: TGCAGTGCGAAGGGGGTTGAAGCTTTCTTT

D gene: TRBD2
V gene: TRBV18
J gene: TRBJ2-3
clone size: .
CDR3 protein: CASSPEGLASTDTQYF
CDR3 DNA: TGTGCCAGCTCACCGGAGGGACTAGCGAGCACAGATACGCAGTATTTT

D gene: TRBD2
V gene: TRBV27
J gene: TRBJ2-1
clone size: once
CDR3 protein: CASSLGTSGGREQFF
CDR3 DNA: TGTGCCAGCAGCCTCGGGACTAGCGGGGGTAGGGAGCAGTTCTTC

D gene: .
V gene: TRBV18
J gene: TRBJ2-6
clone size: .
CDR3 protein: CASSVVSGANVLTF
CDR3 DNA: TGTGCCAGCTCAGTAGTCTCTGGGGCCAACGTCCTGACTTTC

D gene: .
V gene: TRBV6-2/TRBV6-3
J gene: TRBJ1-2
clone size: few
CDR3 protein: CASSPQARYGYTF
CDR3 DNA: TGTGCCAGCAGCCCACAGGCACGCTATGGCTACACCTTC

D gene: TRBD1
V gene: TRBV6-5
J gene: TRBJ2-7
clone size: .
CDR3 protein: CASSSAYFGQGRQYF
CDR3 DNA: TGTGCCAGCAGTTCCGCCTACTTCGGACAGGGGCGGCAGTACTTC

D gene: TRBD2
V gene: TRBV6-5
J gene: TRBJ2-7
clone size: .
CDR3 protein: CASSPGLAGTYEQYF
CDR3 DNA: TGTGCCAGCAGCCCCGGACTAGCGGGAACCTACGAGCAGTACTTC

D gene: .
V gene: TRBV30
J gene: TRBJ2-5
clone size: .
CDR3 protein: CAWSGQFQETQYF
CDR3 DNA: TGTGCCTGGAGTGGACAGTTTCAAGAGACCCAGTACTTC

D gene: .
V gene: TRBV30
J gene: TRBJ1-6
clone size: few
CDR3 protein: CAWSEGVGTYRNSPLHF
CDR3 DNA: TGTGCCTGGAGTGAAGGGGTTGGGACTTACAGGAATTCACCCCTCCACTTT

D gene: .
V gene: TRBV6-5
J gene: TRBJ1-2
clone size: .
CDR3 protein: CASSAVAGYTF
CDR3 DNA: TGTGCCAGCAGCGCTGTGGCTGGCTACACCTTC

D gene: .
V gene: TRBV7-9
J gene: TRBJ1-4
clone size: .
CDR3 protein: CASRRRGTNEKLFF
CDR3 DNA: TGTGCCAGCAGACGACGGGGGACTAATGAAAAACTGTTTTTT

D gene: .
V gene: TRBV18
J gene: TRBJ1-6
clone size: once
CDR3 protein: CASSLELPRHSPLHF
CDR3 DNA: TGTGCCAGCTCACTAGAGTTACCCAGGCATTCACCCCTCCACTTT

D gene: TRBD2
V gene: TRBV5-1
J gene: TRBJ2-2
clone size: .
CDR3 protein: CASSPLTAGAAGELFF
CDR3 DNA: TGCGCCAGCAGCCCCCTAACAGCGGGAGCGGCCGGGGAGCTGTTTTTT

D gene: .
V gene: TRBV11-2
J gene: TRBJ1-2
clone size: .
CDR3 protein: CASSSARSRVNYGYTF
CDR3 DNA: TGTGCCAGCAGCTCGGCTCGGAGCCGCGTGAACTATGGCTACACCTTC

D gene: TRBD1
V gene: TRBV11-2
J gene: TRBJ1-2
clone size: .
CDR3 protein: CASRRTGVDGYTF
CDR3 DNA: TGTGCCAGCAGGCGGACAGGGGTTGATGGCTACACCTTC

D gene: TRBD1
V gene: TRBV5-1
J gene: TRBJ2-3
clone size: .
CDR3 protein: CASGQGAGTQYF
CDR3 DNA: TGCGCCAGCGGACAGGGGGCCGGTACGCAGTATTTT

D gene: TRBD1
V gene: TRBV5-1
J gene: TRBJ1-2
clone size: .
CDR3 protein: CASSQKDREWGGYTF
CDR3 DNA: TGCGCCAGCAGCCAGAAGGACAGGGAGTGGGGTGGCTACACCTTC

D gene: TRBD2
V gene: TRBV20-1
J gene: TRBJ2-3
clone size: .
CDR3 protein: CSASPRGRGGGAQYF
CDR3 DNA: TGCAGTGCTAGTCCCCGTGGGCGCGGGGGGGGTGCGCAGTATTTT

D gene: .
V gene: TRBV20-1
J gene: TRBJ2-1
clone size: .
CDR3 protein: CSAGGNEQFF
CDR3 DNA: TGCAGTGCTGGGGGGAATGAGCAGTTCTTC

D gene: .
V gene: TRBV10-3
J gene: TRBJ1-5
clone size: .
CDR3 protein: CATDGGGSSNQPQHF
CDR3 DNA: TGTGCCACCGATGGCGGGGGTTCGAGCAATCAGCCCCAGCATTTT